These 24 T cell receptor beta chains were all obtained from the same sample, sequenced in a study of control samples from healthy donors and cancer patients. TCRdb keeps only in-frame clones here, not all; method: immunoSEQ multiplex PCR. The table records about 180,000 clones, around nine tenths of them present only once. Sequenced input: blood. These receptors all come from a man aged 25 to 40 in good health.

J is TRBJ2-7 and V is TRBV29-1; 8 nucleotides line up with TRBD1. The junction had 7 bases not matched to a gene; V was cut back by 6 bases and J by 0 bases. The CDR3 has 14 amino acids. The germline gives CDR1 SQVTM, CDR2 ANQGSEA. CDR3 bases: TGCAGCGTCATCAGGACAGGGTCCTCCTACGAGCAGTACTTC. Translated: CSVIRTGSSYEQYF.

This sequence joins TRBV7-9 and TRBJ2-7; D is possibly TRBD2 (5 bases). Looked up from germline, CDR1 is SEHNR and CDR2 is FQNEAQ (reference sequence). The CDR3 runs to 15 residues. V gave up 5 bases and J gave up 1 base, with 15 bases separating them. The DNA for the CDR3 is TGTGCCAGCAGCCCGGGAAGTTACACGTCCTACGAGCAGTACTTC. Protein sequence: CASSPGSYTSYEQYF.

The chain is built from TRBV6-1 and TRBJ2-7; 7 nucleotides align to TRBD1. This CDR3 spans 15 amino acids. J lost 0 bases, V lost 1 base, and 3 bases had no gene match. Germline-derived CDR1 and CDR2 are MNHNS and SASEGT. The CDR3 is CASSEGGQSSYEQYF. The CDR3 nucleotides read TGTGCCAGCAGTGAAGGGGGACAGAGCTCCTACGAGCAGTACTTC.

This rearrangement joins TRBV27 to TRBJ1-4; 9 positions agree with TRBD1. V dropped 4 bases and J dropped 5; count of bases not matched to a gene: 8. CDR3 length: 16 amino acids. The germline gives CDR1 MNHEY, CDR2 SMNVEV (reference sequence). The CDR3 DNA reads TGTGCCAGCAGTTCCATCACAGGGGGCGTCAATGAAAAACTGTTTTTT. It specifies CASSSITGGVNEKLFF.

This chain uses TRBV7-3 with TRBJ2-3, with D possibly matching TRBD2 (5 bases). The CDR3 contains 17 residues. V was shortened by 1 base and J by 4 bases, with 18 bases between the two germline ends. The V gene's germline CDR1 is SGHTA and CDR2 FQGTGA. The DNA for the CDR3 is TGTGCCAGCAGCTTAAGCTTCTCGAGCGGAAGGCCAGATACGCAGTATTTT. Translation: CASSLSFSSGRPDTQYF.

The chain's CDR3 is CASANYGRAGDTQYF. The CDR3 DNA sequence: TGTGCCAGCGCAAATTACGGGAGGGCGGGAGATACGCAGTATTTT. The chain uses TRBV28 and TRBJ2-3; 8 bases align to TRBD2. Per germline, CDR1 MDHEN and CDR2 SYDVKM. The CDR3 has 15 residues. Losses at the gene ends were 8 bases for V and 5 bases for J; bases not matched to a gene: 12.

The chain links TRBV7-9 to TRBJ1-3; D possibly corresponds to TRBD1 (5 bases). This CDR3 is built from 15 residues. Germline V gene data show CDR1 as SEHNR and CDR2 as FQNEAQ (reference sequence). V gave up 5 bases and J gave up 0 bases, with 11 bases separating them. For the CDR3, the DNA is TGTGCCAGCAGCGAAGGGGCCAGCTCTGGAAACACCATATATTTT. Translation gives CASSEGASSGNTIYF.

CDR3 nucleotide sequence: TGCGCCAGCAGCTTTGGGACGGTGTCTGGAAACACCATATATTTT. Its translation is CASSFGTVSGNTIYF. The chain is built from TRBV4-3 and TRBJ1-3; TRBD1 might be the D (5 bases). The CDR3 consists of 15 residues. The germline gives CDR1 LGHNA, CDR2 YSLEER. Trimming removed 5 bases from V and 1 base from J, with 12 bases in between.

V usage is TRBV7-2 and J usage is TRBJ1-2, with TRBD1 as a possible D gene (6 bases). The germline V and J ends were trimmed by 6 bases and 3 bases, with 14 bases remaining between them. The germline gives CDR1 SGHTA, CDR2 FQGNSA. The CDR3 loop spans 14 amino acids. The CDR3 nucleotides read TGTGCCAGCAGACGGGGGGCCCGGGACTATGGCTACACCTTC. This codes for CASRRGARDYGYTF.

This chain uses TRBV28 with TRBJ2-1; TRBD2 matches at 14 bases. From germline, CDR1 is MDHEN and CDR2 SYDVKM. Unmatched junction bases numbered 3, after V lost 1 base and J lost 7 bases. The CDR3 length is 16 residues. CDR3 coding DNA: TGTGCCAGCAGTTTATTTGGGACTAGCGGGAGTAATGAGCAGTTCTTC. Translated, it gives CASSLFGTSGSNEQFF.

This clone has a single count. The V and J genes are TRBV14 and TRBJ2-7; 8 nucleotides line up with TRBD2. The V segment lost 4 bases and the J segment 3 bases; nucleotides outside the gene matches: 5. Germline V gives CDR1 SGHDN, CDR2 FVKESK. This CDR3 comprises 14 residues. The CDR3 loop reads CASSLTSGNYEQYF. In nucleotides, the CDR3 is TGTGCCAGCAGCCTAACTAGCGGTAACTACGAGCAGTACTTC.

The chain combines TRBV5-6 with TRBJ1-1; perhaps TRBD1 as D (5 bases). The CDR3 has 14 residues. Germline-derived CDR1 and CDR2 are SGHDT and YYEEEE. V was cut by 0 bases and J by 4 bases, with 10 bases left in between. Written as DNA, the CDR3 is TGTGCCAGCAGCTTGGTGTGGGGCGGCACTGAAGCTTTCTTT. This sequence encodes CASSLVWGGTEAFF.

J is TRBJ2-1 and V is TRBV11-2; D call uncertain. With 0 bases removed from V and 0 bases from J, the gap between germline ends came to 12 bases. CDR3 length equals 17 residues. The germline gives CDR1 SGHAT, CDR2 FQNNGV. Here the CDR3 reads CASSLDHRRNSYNEQFF. DNA of the CDR3: TGTGCCAGCAGCTTAGATCATAGACGTAACTCCTACAATGAGCAGTTCTTC.

The V gene is TRBV5-6, the J gene TRBJ2-7, with D perhaps TRBD2 (6 bases). This CDR3 is built from 16 residues. CDR1 and CDR2 from the germline V gene are SGHDT and YYEEEE. With 3 bases removed from V and 1 base from J, the gap between germline ends came to 17 bases. The CDR3 nucleotides are TGTGCCAGCAGCTGGAGGTCTTCCGGGGGTTCCTACGAGCAGTACTTC. Residues: CASSWRSSGGSYEQYF. Based on the CDR3 plus reference TRBV5-6 and TRBJ2-7, the full variable domain is DAGVTQSPTHLIKTRGQQVTLRCSPKSGHDTVSWYQQALGQGPQFIFQYYEEEERQRGNFPDRFSGHQFPNYSSELNVNALLLGDSALYLCASSWRSSGGSYEQYFGPGTRLTVT.

The rearrangement joins TRBV5-1 to TRBJ1-5; no clear D. The CDR3 has 14 residues. CDR1 is SGHRS, CDR2 YFSETQ, per germline. V was clipped by 3 bases and J by 2 bases, with 9 bases between them. CDR3 coding DNA: TGCGCCAGCAGCTCGGACGGAGGCAATCAGCCCCAGCATTTT. Its protein is CASSSDGGNQPQHF.

The chain links TRBV30 to TRBJ2-5, with no clear D. Germline V gives CDR1 GTSNPN, CDR2 SVGIG (reference sequence). The CDR3 totals 15 residues. V shed 0 bases and J shed 2 bases, with 13 bases lying between them. The DNA for the CDR3 is TGTGCCTGGAGTGTATTTAGGGCTGCTCAAGAGACCCAGTACTTC. It codes for CAWSVFRAAQETQYF. Variable domain in full (rest from reference TRBV30 and TRBJ2-5): SQTIHQWPATLVQPVGSPLSLECTVEGTSNPNLYWYRQAAGRGLQLLFYSVGIGQISSEVPQNLSASRPQDRQFILSSKKLLLSDSGFYLCAWSVFRAAQETQYFGPGTRLLVL.

This rearrangement joins TRBV18 to TRBJ1-1; D is perhaps TRBD1 (5 bases). Per germline, CDR1 KGHSH and CDR2 LQKENI. Trimming pared 2 bases from V and 11 bases from J, leaving 12 bases between. CDR3 length: 12 residues. The CDR3 spells CASSPDGGTAFF. CDR3 nucleotide sequence: TGTGCCAGCTCACCAGATGGGGGGACGGCTTTCTTT.

The chain joins TRBV25-1 to TRBJ1-2; D remains unclear. The CDR3 loop spans 12 amino acids. The V gene's germline CDR1 is MGHDK and CDR2 SYGVNS. V gave up 0 bases and J gave up 8 bases, with 7 bases separating them. This CDR3 is CASSEYPGGYTF. The CDR3 nucleotides are TGTGCCAGCAGTGAATATCCGGGGGGCTACACCTTC.

This rearrangement joins TRBV6-4 to TRBJ2-5; TRBD1 or TRBD2 may be the D gene (5 bases each). Trimming stripped 9 bases from V and 3 bases from J, with 14 bases between. Germline lookup yields CDR1 MRHNA and CDR2 SNTAGT. This CDR3 is 13 amino acids long. CDR3 protein: CASRRDGEETQYF. The DNA for the CDR3 is TGTGCCAGTAGAAGGGACGGCGAAGAGACCCAGTACTTC.

This chain uses TRBV19 with TRBJ1-1; TRBD1 matches at 7 bases. Germline-derived CDR1 and CDR2 are LNHDA and SQIVND (reference sequence). Unmatched junction bases numbered 7, after V lost 7 bases and J lost 5 bases. The CDR3 is made up of 13 amino acids. The DNA for the CDR3 is TGTGCCAGTACTTCAGGGGGAAATACTGAAGCTTTCTTT. It encodes CASTSGGNTEAFF.

The chain uses TRBV3-1 (or the pseudogene TRBV3-2) and TRBJ1-3; D ambiguous. Germline-derived CDR1 and CDR2 are LGHDT and YNNKEL (reference sequence). The CDR3 spans 18 residues. V shed 3 bases and J shed 0 bases, with 18 bases lying between them. CDR3 nucleotides: TGTGCCAGCAGCCACCACGCGCTTAGGTCCTTCTCTGGAAACACCATATATTTT. It specifies CASSHHALRSFSGNTIYF.

The J gene is TRBJ1-4, the V gene TRBV3-1 (or the pseudogene TRBV3-2); 7 bases are a match to TRBD1. The CDR3 is 15 amino acids. Trimming cost V 2 bases and J 8 bases; bases outside gene matches: 8. Germline CDR1 reads LGHDT; CDR2 reads YNNKEL (reference sequence). The CDR3 region is CASSQPQGGIEKLFF. The CDR3 DNA follows: TGTGCCAGCAGCCAACCTCAGGGGGGAATCGAAAAACTGTTTTTT.

The chain joins TRBV11-2 to TRBJ2-1; 8 positions agree with TRBD2. The CDR3 loop spans 16 amino acids. J gave up 4 bases and V 1 base, and 6 bases lay outside the gene matches. Per the germline V gene, CDR1 is SGHAT and CDR2 is FQNNGV. This CDR3 reads CASSLVAGRLYNEQFF. CDR3 DNA sequence: TGTGCCAGCAGCTTAGTAGCGGGGCGCCTATACAATGAGCAGTTCTTC.

This clone was counted only a few times. The chain recombines TRBV27 with TRBJ1-5, with 7 bases matching TRBD1. The germline gives CDR1 MNHEY, CDR2 SMNVEV (reference sequence). V lost 5 bases to trimming and J lost 5 bases; unmatched junction nucleotides: 9. CDR3 length equals 15 residues. The CDR3 loop is CASSPLDRAHQPQHF. The CDR3 nucleotides read TGTGCCAGCAGTCCACTCGACAGGGCCCATCAGCCCCAGCATTTT.